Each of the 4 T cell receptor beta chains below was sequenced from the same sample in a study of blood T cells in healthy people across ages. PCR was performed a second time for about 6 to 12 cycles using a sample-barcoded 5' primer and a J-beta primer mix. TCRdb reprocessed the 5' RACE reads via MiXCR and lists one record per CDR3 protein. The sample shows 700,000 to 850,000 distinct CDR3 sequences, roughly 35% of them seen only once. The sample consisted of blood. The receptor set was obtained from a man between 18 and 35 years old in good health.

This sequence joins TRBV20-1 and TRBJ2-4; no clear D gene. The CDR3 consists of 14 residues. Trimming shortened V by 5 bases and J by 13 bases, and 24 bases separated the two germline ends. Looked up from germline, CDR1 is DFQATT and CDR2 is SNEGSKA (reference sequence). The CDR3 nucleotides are TGCAGTGCTGCCCCCCCGGCTTCCTACAATGAGCAGTACTTC. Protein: CSAAPPASYNEQYF.

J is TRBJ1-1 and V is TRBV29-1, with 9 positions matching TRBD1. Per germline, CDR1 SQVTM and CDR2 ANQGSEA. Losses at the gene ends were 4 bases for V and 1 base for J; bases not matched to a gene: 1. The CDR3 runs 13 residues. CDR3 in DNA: TGCAGCGTTGGGGGACAGGGGAACACTGAAGCTTTCTTT. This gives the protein CSVGGQGNTEAFF.

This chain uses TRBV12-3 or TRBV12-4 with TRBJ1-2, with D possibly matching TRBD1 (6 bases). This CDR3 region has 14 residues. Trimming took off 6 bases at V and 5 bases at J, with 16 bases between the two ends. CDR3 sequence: CASRQTGFYYGYTF. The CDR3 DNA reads TGTGCCAGCAGACAAACAGGGTTTTATTATGGCTACACCTTC.

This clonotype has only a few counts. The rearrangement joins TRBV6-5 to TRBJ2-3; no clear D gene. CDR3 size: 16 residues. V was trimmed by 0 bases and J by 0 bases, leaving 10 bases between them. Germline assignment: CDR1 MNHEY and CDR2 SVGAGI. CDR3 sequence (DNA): TGTGCCAGCAGTTACTCGATTGACGGTAGCACAGATACGCAGTATTTT. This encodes CASSYSIDGSTDTQYF.